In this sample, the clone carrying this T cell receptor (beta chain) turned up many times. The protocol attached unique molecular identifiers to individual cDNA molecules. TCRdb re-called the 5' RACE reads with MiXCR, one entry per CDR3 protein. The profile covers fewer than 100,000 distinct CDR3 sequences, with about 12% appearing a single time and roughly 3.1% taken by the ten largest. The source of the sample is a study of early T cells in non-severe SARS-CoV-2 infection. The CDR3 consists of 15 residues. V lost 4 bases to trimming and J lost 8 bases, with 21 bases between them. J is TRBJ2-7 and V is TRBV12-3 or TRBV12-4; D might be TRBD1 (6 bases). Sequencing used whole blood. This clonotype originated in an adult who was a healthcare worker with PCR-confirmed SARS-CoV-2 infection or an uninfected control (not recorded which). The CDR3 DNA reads TGTGCCAGCAGTTCACGTACAGGGTCCGACCGTCAGCAGTACTTC. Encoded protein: CASSSRTGSDRQQYF.